One and the same sample provided the 3 T cell receptor beta chains below, sequenced in a study of tumor-infiltrating lymphocytes in primary liver carcinoma. From about 0.5 ug of total RNA, TCR beta-specific cDNA was reverse-transcribed using a constant-region primer. Three nested multiplex PCR rounds, a slightly modified ARM-PCR method, built the TCR beta libraries. It was with TRBV1-TRBV30 forward primers and a C-beta reverse primer that the first two PCR rounds were run, at around 10 cycles each. Via MiXCR, TCRdb re-called the multiplex PCR reads, giving one row per CDR3 protein. Among 100,000 to 150,000 distinct CDR3 sequences listed, around two thirds were seen once. Total RNA and DNA came together from 20-30 mg of bulk tissue without cell sorting. Sequencing input: liver tumor tissue from sampling region 1. Indicated subset: tumor region T1, superior pole. These receptors originate from a woman aged 60-75 years with primary liver carcinoma and hepatitis B virus infection.

In its sample, this clonotype was seen many times. J is TRBJ1-5 and V is TRBV6-5; TRBD1 matches at 9 bases. The germline gives CDR1 MNHEY, CDR2 SVGAGI. With 7 bases clipped from V and 2 bases from J, the junction kept 15 bases outside the gene matches. This CDR3 region has 18 residues. The CDR3 region is CASKKETGTGFGNQPQHF. The CDR3 nucleotides read TGTGCCAGCAAAAAAGAAACCGGGACAGGGTTTGGCAATCAGCCCCAGCATTTT.

In the case of this clonotype: One junction end does not reproduce the germline sequence, and a read error may be involved. The genes are TRBV7-9 and TRBJ1-1, with 8 nucleotides matching TRBD1. Germline CDR1 reads SEHNR; CDR2 reads FQNEAQ (reference sequence). This CDR3 comprises 15 residues. In DNA, the CDR3 is TGTGCCAGCAGCCGACCGGGGGCAGGGGGCACTGAGGCTTTCTTT. Translation gives CASSRPGAGGTEAFF.

In this sample, this clonotype turned up once. A much larger clone differs by one base, so this may be a read error. V and J are TRBV10-3 and TRBJ1-3, with D perhaps TRBD1 (6 bases). V lost 8 bases to trimming and J lost 0 bases, with 11 bases between them. The CDR3 has 14 amino acids. CDR1 is ENHRY, CDR2 SYGVKD, per germline. CDR3 DNA: TGTGCCATCTCAGGGGACCGCTCTGGAAACACCATATATTTT. Protein: CAISGDRSGNTIYF.